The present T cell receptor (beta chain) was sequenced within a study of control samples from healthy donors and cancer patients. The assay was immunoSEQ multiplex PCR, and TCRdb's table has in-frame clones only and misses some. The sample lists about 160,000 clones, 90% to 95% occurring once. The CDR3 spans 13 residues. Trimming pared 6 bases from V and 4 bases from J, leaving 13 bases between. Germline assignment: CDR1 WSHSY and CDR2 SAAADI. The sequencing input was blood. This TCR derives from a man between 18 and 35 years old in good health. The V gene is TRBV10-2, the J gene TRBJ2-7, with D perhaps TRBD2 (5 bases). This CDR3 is CASSPGLAYEQYF. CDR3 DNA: TGCGCCAGCAGCCCCGGACTCGCTTACGAGCAGTACTTC.